This T cell receptor (beta chain) originates from a study of regulatory T cells in long-lasting Graves disease. Findings and caveats of the study: Persistent patients had more shared public clonotypes (fewer than 3,000) than new patients (about 970). Persistent cases favored TRBV28, TRBJ1-2 and TRBJ2-5.

Worth noting for this clonotype: Its antigen is not identified. This clone may be a read error of a much larger clone one base away.

In germline, CDR1 is SEHNR, CDR2 FQNEAQ (reference sequence). The CDR3 extends over 14 amino acids. The junction had 3 bases not matched to a gene; V was cut back by 4 bases and J by 4 bases. TCR beta libraries were built with iRepertoire HTBI primers and Arm-PCR of CDR3 regions. TCRdb redid the calling of the multiplex PCR reads with MiXCR, one entry per CDR3 protein. The sample yields hundreds of thousands of distinct CDR3 sequences, around 20% seen once. Time point: persistent/refractory GD, antithyroid drugs over 5 years with positive TRAb. RNA extracted from PBMCs served as the sequencing template.

The sample here was peripheral blood mononuclear cells (PBMCs), taken when the disease was refractory, from a patient treated with antithyroid drugs. The V and J genes are TRBV7-9 and TRBJ2-2; TRBD1 agrees at 7 bases. This sequence originates from a female donor with Graves disease. The CDR3 is CASSSTGSTGELFF. For the CDR3, the DNA is TGTGCCAGCAGCTCGACAGGGTCCACCGGGGAGCTGTTTTTT.